Presented here are 7 T cell receptor beta chains from one specimen sequenced in a study of control samples from healthy donors and cancer patients. Sequenced by immunoSEQ multiplex PCR; TCRdb stores in-frame clones only, minus some. The sample lists around 120,000 clones, roughly 95% occurring once. Sample: blood. Source of these receptors: a man aged 25-45 years in good health.

The rearrangement links TRBV19 to TRBJ1-5; tentative D call: TRBD1 (6 bases). The germline V gene has CDR1 LNHDA and CDR2 SQIVND (reference sequence). The CDR3 is 16 residues long. Trimming removed 0 bases from V and 7 bases from J, with 16 bases in between. For the CDR3, the DNA is TGTGCCAGTAGTATAGATCTATCCGGGGGCGGACAGCCCCAGCATTTT. This translates into CASSIDLSGGGQPQHF. The whole variable domain, filled in from reference TRBV19 and TRBJ1-5, reads DGGITQSPKYLFRKEGQNVTLSCEQNLNHDAMYWYRQDPGQGLRLIYYSQIVNDFQKGDIAEGYSVSREKKESFPLTVTSAQKNPTAFYLCASSIDLSGGGQPQHFGDGTRLSIL.

The V and J genes are TRBV15 and TRBJ1-1, with 8 positions matching TRBD1. The CDR3 runs 13 residues. CDR1 and CDR2 from the germline V gene are LNHNV and YYDKDF (reference sequence). Unmatched junction bases numbered 6, after V lost 3 bases and J lost 9 bases. CDR3 region: CATSRDRVVKAFF. The CDR3 coding sequence is TGTGCCACCAGCAGGGACAGGGTCGTGAAAGCTTTCTTT.

This chain connects TRBV28 to TRBJ2-5; 7 bases align to TRBD1. The CDR3 spans 13 residues. The V segment lost 4 bases and the J segment 2 bases; nucleotides outside the gene matches: 1. Germline-derived CDR1 and CDR2 are MDHEN and SYDVKM. The CDR3 loop reads CASSWTGQETQYF. CDR3 nucleotide sequence: TGTGCCAGCAGTTGGACAGGACAAGAGACCCAGTACTTC.

The chain employs TRBV18 and TRBJ1-1; perhaps TRBD1 as D (5 bases). Germline V gene data show CDR1 as KGHSH and CDR2 as LQKENI. With 6 bases removed from V and 0 bases from J, the gap between germline ends came to 11 bases. The CDR3 runs 14 residues. CDR3 region: CASSADRLNTEAFF. The CDR3 bases are TGTGCCAGCTCTGCAGACAGACTGAACACTGAAGCTTTCTTT.

This chain links TRBV24-1 with TRBJ2-7; either TRBD1 or TRBD2 may supply D (6 bases each). CDR1 and CDR2 (germline): KGHDR, SFDVKD. The CDR3 consists of 15 residues. The V end lost 1 base, the J end lost 0 bases, and 9 bases lay between the germline ends. CDR3 DNA sequence: TGTGCCACCAGTGATTTCGAGGGGGGCTCCTACGAGCAGTACTTC. It specifies CATSDFEGGSYEQYF.

The chain couples TRBV12-3 or TRBV12-4 to TRBJ1-2; a possible D gene is TRBD1 (5 bases). This CDR3 contains 13 residues. The V and J ends lost 10 bases and 4 bases respectively, with 16 bases between them. CDR3 DNA sequence: TGTGCCACTTCCATCGGGACGGTCTATGGCTACACCTTC. It codes for CATSIGTVYGYTF.

This rearrangement joins TRBV4-1 to TRBJ1-4, with 7 nucleotides matching TRBD1. CDR3 size: 16 residues. With V trimmed by 1 base and J by 2 bases, 4 bases remained unmatched. Germline lookup yields CDR1 MGHRA and CDR2 YSYEKL. CDR3 protein: CASSQAQGPTNEKLFF. CDR3 DNA: TGCGCCAGCAGCCAAGCACAGGGGCCCACTAATGAAAAACTGTTTTTT.